The TCR beta chain described here comes from a study of cytomegalovirus exposure and HLA in healthy donors. PCR employed 60 Vbeta and 13 Jbeta primers. The repertoire was sequenced with immunoSEQ multiplex PCR; TCRdb's copy has only in-frame clones and lacks some. The profile shows tens of thousands of clones, approximately 69% of them singletons. In the case of this clone: Its target is unknown.

Notes on the study in general: In a later analysis, parvovirus B19, influenza, CMV and Epstein-Barr virus appeared linked to several top co-occurrence clusters. There were reportedly fewer N-insertions in an Asian-associated ancestry cluster than the approximately 640-donor mean, in a later analysis. Within the data, a cluster of highly shared sequence variants was likely a sequencing artifact.

V was clipped by 8 bases and J by 8 bases, with 15 bases between them. This CDR3 is built from 13 residues. From germline, CDR1 is MNHNS and CDR2 SASEGT. The V gene is TRBV6-1, the J gene TRBJ1-4; no reliable D call. The sequence was collected from a boy aged 5-17 years in good health and CMV-seropositive. Sequencing was carried out using PBMCs. CDR3 amino acids: CASRRALGEKLFF. The CDR3 region has the DNA TGTGCCAGCCGAAGAGCCTTGGGCGAAAAACTGTTTTTT.